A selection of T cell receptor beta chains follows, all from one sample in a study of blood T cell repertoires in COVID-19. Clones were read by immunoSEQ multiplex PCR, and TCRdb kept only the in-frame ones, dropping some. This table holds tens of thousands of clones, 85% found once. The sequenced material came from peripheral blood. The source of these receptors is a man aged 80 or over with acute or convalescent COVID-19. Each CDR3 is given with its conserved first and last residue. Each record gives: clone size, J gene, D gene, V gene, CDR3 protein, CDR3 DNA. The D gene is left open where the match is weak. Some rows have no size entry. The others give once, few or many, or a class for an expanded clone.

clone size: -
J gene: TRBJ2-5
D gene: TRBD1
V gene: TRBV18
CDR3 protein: CASSPPPGQGRQTQYF
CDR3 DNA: TGTGCCAGCTCACCACCACCAGGACAGGGGCGGCAGACCCAGTACTTC

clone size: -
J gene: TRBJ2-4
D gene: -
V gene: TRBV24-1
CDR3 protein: CATSGGAGNIQYF
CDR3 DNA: TGTGCCACCAGTGGGGGCGCCGGAAACATTCAGTACTTC

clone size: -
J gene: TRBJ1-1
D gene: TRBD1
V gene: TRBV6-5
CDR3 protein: CASSHTGAATEAFF
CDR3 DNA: TGTGCCAGCAGCCACACAGGGGCTGCCACTGAAGCTTTCTTT

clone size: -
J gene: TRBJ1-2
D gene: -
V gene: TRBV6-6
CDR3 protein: CASSRPDKDYGYTF
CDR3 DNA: TGTGCCAGCAGCCGACCGGACAAGGACTATGGCTACACCTTC

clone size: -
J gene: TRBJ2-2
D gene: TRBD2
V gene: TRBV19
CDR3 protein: CASTTGLAGWSGELFF
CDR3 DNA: TGTGCCAGTACCACGGGGCTAGCGGGTTGGTCCGGGGAGCTGTTTTTT

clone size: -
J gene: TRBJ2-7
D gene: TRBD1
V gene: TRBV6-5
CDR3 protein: CASRWGDRFTYEQYF
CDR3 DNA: TGTGCCAGCAGATGGGGGGACAGGTTCACCTACGAGCAGTACTTC

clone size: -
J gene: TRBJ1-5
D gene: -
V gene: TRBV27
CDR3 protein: CASSLEGAGSNQPQHF
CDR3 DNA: TGTGCCAGCAGTTTAGAAGGCGCGGGGAGCAATCAGCCCCAGCATTTT

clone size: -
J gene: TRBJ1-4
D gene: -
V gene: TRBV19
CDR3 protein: CASSAWPNEKLFF
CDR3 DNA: TGTGCCAGTAGTGCTTGGCCTAATGAAAAACTGTTTTTT

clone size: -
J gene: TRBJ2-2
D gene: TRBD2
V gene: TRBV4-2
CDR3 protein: CASSQDQATSGRYTGELFF
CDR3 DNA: TGTGCCAGCAGCCAAGATCAGGCGACTAGCGGGAGGTATACCGGGGAGCTGTTTTTT

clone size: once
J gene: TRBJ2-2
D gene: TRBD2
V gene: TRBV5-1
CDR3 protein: CASSLEGLAGSGELFF
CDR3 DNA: TGCGCCAGCAGCTTGGAGGGACTAGCGGGATCCGGGGAGCTGTTTTTT

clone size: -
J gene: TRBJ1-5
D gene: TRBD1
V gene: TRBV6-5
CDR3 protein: CASSRIQGNQPQHF
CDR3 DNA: TGTGCCAGCAGTAGAATACAGGGGAATCAGCCCCAGCATTTT

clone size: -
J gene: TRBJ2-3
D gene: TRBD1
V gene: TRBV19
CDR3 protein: CASRTGSTDTQYF
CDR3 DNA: TGTGCCAGCCGGACAGGGAGCACAGATACGCAGTATTTT

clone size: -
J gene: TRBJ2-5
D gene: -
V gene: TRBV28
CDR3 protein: CATGGPQETQYF
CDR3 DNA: TGTGCCACCGGAGGTCCGCAAGAGACCCAGTACTTC

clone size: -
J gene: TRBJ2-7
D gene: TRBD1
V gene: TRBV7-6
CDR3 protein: CASSLGRDRYNEQYF
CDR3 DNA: TGTGCCAGCAGCTTAGGCCGGGACAGGTATAACGAGCAGTACTTC

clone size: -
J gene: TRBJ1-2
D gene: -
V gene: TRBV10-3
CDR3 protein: CAISGAGQKSRGYTF
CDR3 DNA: TGTGCCATCAGTGGAGCAGGACAGAAGAGCCGGGGCTACACCTTC

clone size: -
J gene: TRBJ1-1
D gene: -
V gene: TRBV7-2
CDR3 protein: CASSLTRVQNTEAFF
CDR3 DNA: TGTGCCAGCAGCTTGACTAGGGTCCAGAACACTGAAGCTTTCTTT

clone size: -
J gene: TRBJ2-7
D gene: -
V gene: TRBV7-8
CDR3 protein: CASSGLGTNTYEQYF
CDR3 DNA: TGTGCCAGCAGCGGCCTCGGGACAAATACCTACGAGCAGTACTTC

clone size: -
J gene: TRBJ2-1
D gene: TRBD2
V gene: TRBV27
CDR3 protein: CASAGGLRLYNEQFF
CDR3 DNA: TGTGCCAGCGCCGGGGGACTACGACTTTACAATGAGCAGTTCTTC

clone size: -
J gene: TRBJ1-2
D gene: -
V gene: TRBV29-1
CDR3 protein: CSVEDRRGGPYGYTF
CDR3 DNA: TGCAGCGTTGAAGATCGGAGGGGCGGTCCTTATGGCTACACCTTC

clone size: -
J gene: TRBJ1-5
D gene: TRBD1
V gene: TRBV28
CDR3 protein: CASSGTAHQPQHF
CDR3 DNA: TGTGCCAGCAGTGGGACAGCCCATCAGCCCCAGCATTTT

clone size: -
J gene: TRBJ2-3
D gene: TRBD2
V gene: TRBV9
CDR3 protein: CASSVVSSGSVADTQYF
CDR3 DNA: TGTGCCAGCAGCGTAGTTTCTAGCGGGAGTGTCGCAGATACGCAGTATTTT

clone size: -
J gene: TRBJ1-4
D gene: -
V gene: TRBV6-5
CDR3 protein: CASSPTQGTEKLFF
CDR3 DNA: TGTGCCAGCAGTCCGACACAGGGTACCGAAAAACTGTTTTTT

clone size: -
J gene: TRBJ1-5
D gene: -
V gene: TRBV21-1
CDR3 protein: CASSKDNGPQHF
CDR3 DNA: TGTGCCAGCAGCAAAGATAACGGGCCCCAGCATTTT

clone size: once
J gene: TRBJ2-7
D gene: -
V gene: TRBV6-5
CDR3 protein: CASSTRETSSYEQYF
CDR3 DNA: TGTGCCAGCAGTACCAGGGAAACCAGCTCCTACGAGCAGTACTTC

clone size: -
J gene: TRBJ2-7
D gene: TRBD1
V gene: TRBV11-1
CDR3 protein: CASSLITGGREQYF
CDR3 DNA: TGTGCCAGCAGCTTAATCACAGGGGGCCGCGAGCAGTACTTC

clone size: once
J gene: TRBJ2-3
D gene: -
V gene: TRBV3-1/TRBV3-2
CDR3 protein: CASSQELSGRTDTQYF
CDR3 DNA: TGTGCCAGCAGCCAAGAGTTAAGCGGCCGCACAGATACGCAGTATTTT

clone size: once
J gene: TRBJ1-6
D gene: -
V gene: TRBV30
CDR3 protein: CAWRQYNSPLHF
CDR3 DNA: TGTGCCTGGAGACAGTATAATTCACCCCTCCACTTT

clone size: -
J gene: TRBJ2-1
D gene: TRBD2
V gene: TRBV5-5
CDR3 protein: CASSSGLANEQFF
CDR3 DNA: TGTGCCAGCAGCTCGGGACTAGCTAATGAGCAGTTCTTC

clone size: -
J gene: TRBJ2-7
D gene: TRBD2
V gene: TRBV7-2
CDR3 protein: CASSFAGGGYEQYF
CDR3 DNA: TGTGCCAGCAGCTTTGCGGGAGGAGGGTACGAGCAGTACTTC

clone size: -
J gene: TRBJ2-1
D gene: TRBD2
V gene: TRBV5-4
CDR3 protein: CASSLDLLSGRSRDEQFF
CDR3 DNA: TGTGCCAGCAGCTTGGACCTGCTTAGCGGGAGATCAAGAGATGAGCAGTTCTTC

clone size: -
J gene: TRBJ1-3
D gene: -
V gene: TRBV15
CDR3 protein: CATSRDVQGRRPGNTIYF
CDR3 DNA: TGTGCCACCAGCAGAGATGTGCAGGGGCGGAGGCCTGGAAACACCATATATTTT

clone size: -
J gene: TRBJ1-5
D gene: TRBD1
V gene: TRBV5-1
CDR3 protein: CASSRQGGNNQPQHF
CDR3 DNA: TGCGCCAGCAGCAGACAGGGGGGCAACAATCAGCCCCAGCATTTT

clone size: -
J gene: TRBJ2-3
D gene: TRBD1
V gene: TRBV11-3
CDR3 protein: CASSTTGFPDTQYF
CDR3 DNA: TGTGCCAGCAGCACGACAGGGTTCCCAGATACGCAGTATTTT

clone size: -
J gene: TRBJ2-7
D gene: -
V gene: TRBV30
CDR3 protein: CAWTPIRDKAEQYF
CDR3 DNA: TGTGCCTGGACCCCAATCCGGGACAAGGCCGAGCAGTACTTC

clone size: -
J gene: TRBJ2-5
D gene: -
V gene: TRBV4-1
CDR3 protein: CASSQGGATPSTQYF
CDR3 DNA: TGCGCCAGCAGCCAAGGGGGCGCCACCCCAAGTACCCAGTACTTC

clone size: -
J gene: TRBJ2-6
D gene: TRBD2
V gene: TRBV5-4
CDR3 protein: CASWGGGGSGANVLTF
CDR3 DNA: TGTGCCAGCTGGGGGGGTGGGGGCTCTGGGGCCAACGTCCTGACTTTC

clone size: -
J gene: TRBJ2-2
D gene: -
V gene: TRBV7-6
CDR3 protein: CASSLDLRSSGELFF
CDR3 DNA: TGTGCCAGCAGCTTAGACTTAAGGAGTTCCGGGGAGCTGTTTTTT